This T cell receptor (beta chain) was documented in a study of molecular identifiers for immune sequencing clone quantification. Each CDR3 protein gets one entry after TCRdb re-called the PCR reads with MiXCR. The sample lists 80,000 to 95,000 distinct CDR3 sequences; around 20% were seen once. This clonotype was counted at least ten times. The sequencing input was naive CD8+ T cells from blood, with Jurkat cell RNA spiked in. The sample's subset: FACS-sorted CD8+CD4-CCR7+CD45RA+ naive T cells. This sequence originates from a human donor in good health. Some libraries in this study had Jurkat cell RNA spiked in.

The CDR3 coding sequence is TGTGCCAGCAGTCGTTCGGGCGGGGAGCTGTTTTTT. Its protein is CASSRSGGELFF. The V gene is TRBV12-3 or TRBV12-4, the J gene TRBJ2-2, with no clear D. Trimming cost V 5 bases and J 7 bases, with 8 bases left between them. This CDR3 spans 12 amino acids.